These 27 T cell receptor beta chains were all obtained from the same sample, sequenced in a study of OX40 agonist ivuxolimab in advanced cancers. Method: immunoSEQ multiplex PCR; TCRdb's copy keeps in-frame clones and lacks some. The table has fewer than 200,000 clones, approximately 94% seen once; the top ten hold around 0.28%. Specimen: CD4+ or CD8+ T cells sorted from blood, collected in a trial of the OX40 agonist ivuxolimab. Every receptor here comes from an adult with an advanced solid tumor such as melanoma, head and neck, liver or kidney cancer.

This rearrangement joins TRBV7-9 to TRBJ2-3, with a possible D match to TRBD2 (6 bases). V gave up 1 base and J gave up 3 bases, with 14 bases separating them. CDR3 length equals 16 residues. Germline assignment: CDR1 SEHNR and CDR2 FQNEAQ (reference sequence). CDR3 loop: CASSLGRGKKTDTQYF. The CDR3 region has the DNA TGTGCCAGCAGCTTAGGGCGGGGTAAGAAGACAGATACGCAGTATTTT.

This chain joins TRBV7-2 and TRBJ2-1; D uncertain. CDR3 length: 15 amino acids. The V gene's germline CDR1 is SGHTA and CDR2 FQGNSA. Between the trimmed V and J ends, which lost 4 bases and 0 bases, there was a span of 10 bases. The CDR3 DNA follows: TGTGCCAGCAGCTCGGCCCGGAGCTCCTACAATGAGCAGTTCTTC. Translating gives CASSSARSSYNEQFF.

The gene calls are TRBV6-1 and TRBJ2-3, with TRBD2 matching 7 bases. Germline-derived CDR1 and CDR2 are MNHNS and SASEGT. V shed 2 bases, J shed 0 bases, and the junction held 8 bases outside the gene matches. The CDR3 has 17 residues. As DNA, the CDR3 is TGTGCCAGCAGTGAACCTTTGAGCGGGGCTAGCACAGATACGCAGTATTTT. Its translation is CASSEPLSGASTDTQYF.

The rearrangement joins TRBV19 to TRBJ1-2; TRBD1 might be the D (5 bases). This CDR3 contains 16 residues. V lost 10 bases, J lost 4 bases, and 25 bases lay in between. In germline, CDR1 is LNHDA, CDR2 SQIVND (reference sequence). The CDR3 region is CATHFRNGQQGYGYTF. The CDR3 DNA reads as TGTGCCACCCACTTTAGGAACGGTCAGCAGGGCTATGGCTACACCTTC. Variable domain in full (rest from reference TRBV19 and TRBJ1-2): DGGITQSPKYLFRKEGQNVTLSCEQNLNHDAMYWYRQDPGQGLRLIYYSQIVNDFQKGDIAEGYSVSREKKESFPLTVTSAQKNPTAFYLCATHFRNGQQGYGYTFGSGTRLTVV.

The chain has TRBV6-1 and TRBJ2-7; the D is unclear. V lost 3 bases and J lost 6, with 15 bases in between. CDR1 is MNHNS, CDR2 SASEGT, per germline. CDR3 size: 14 residues. The CDR3 sequence: CASSEAPRGSEQYF. CDR3 sequence (DNA): TGTGCCAGCAGTGAGGCTCCCAGAGGTTCCGAGCAGTACTTC.

The J gene is TRBJ2-7, the V gene TRBV5-6, with 9 bases fitting TRBD1. Looked up from germline, CDR1 is SGHDT and CDR2 is YYEEEE. J was trimmed by 0 bases and V by 2 bases; bases with no gene match: 12. The CDR3 runs to 18 residues. The CDR3 nucleotides read TGTGCCAGCAGCTTTCAACCGGGACAGGGACTTAGCTCCTACGAGCAGTACTTC. Its protein product is CASSFQPGQGLSSYEQYF.

The chain employs TRBV2 and TRBJ1-5, with TRBD1 as a possible D gene (6 bases). Germline CDR1 SNHLY, CDR2 FYNNEI. The CDR3 extends over 14 amino acids. The V and J ends lost 7 bases and 1 base respectively, with 11 bases between them. CDR3 coding DNA: TGTGCCAGCACTTTACAGGGAAGCAATCAGCCCCAGCATTTT. Its protein is CASTLQGSNQPQHF.

This chain uses TRBV5-1 with TRBJ2-1; TRBD1 matches 7 bases. Germline V gives CDR1 SGHRS, CDR2 YFSETQ. CDR3 length: 17 residues. V trimming: 4 bases; J trimming: 2 bases; junction bases outside the gene matches: 12. CDR3 nucleotide sequence: TGCGCCAGCAGCCCGGGCCCCGCAGGGGGTCCCTACAATGAGCAGTTCTTC. As protein: CASSPGPAGGPYNEQFF.

The rearrangement joins TRBV28 to TRBJ2-5, with 10 bases matching TRBD2. Looked up from germline, CDR1 is MDHEN and CDR2 is SYDVKM. With 1 base clipped from V and 11 bases from J, the junction kept 10 bases outside the gene matches. The CDR3 runs to 15 residues. The CDR3, as DNA: TGTGCCAGCAGTTTATCGGCTAGCGGGAGCGGTGAGCAGTACTTC. Translated: CASSLSASGSGEQYF.

The rearrangement links TRBV9 to TRBJ2-1; weak D call: TRBD2 (6 bases). Germline values: CDR1 SGDLS, CDR2 YYNGEE. Deletions cut 1 base from V and 7 bases from J, with 15 bases between. The CDR3 is 15 amino acids. This CDR3 reads CASSVSPGRGNEQFF. The CDR3 DNA reads TGTGCCAGCAGCGTAAGTCCCGGGAGAGGGAATGAGCAGTTCTTC.

This clone was observed a single time. This CDR3 is CASSNGRQGFNYGYTF. CDR3 in DNA: TGCGCCAGCAGCAACGGTCGGCAGGGGTTTAACTATGGCTACACCTTC. The gene calls are TRBV5-1 and TRBJ1-2, with a weak D call TRBD1 (6 bases). Germline CDR1 SGHRS, CDR2 YFSETQ. The CDR3 spans 16 residues. Trimming shortened V by 4 bases and J by 1 base, and 17 bases separated the two germline ends.

On this clone: This sample includes further DNA sequences coding for the same CDR3. The rearrangement uses TRBV20-1 and TRBJ1-5; D gene ambiguous. Trimming took off 1 base at V and 7 bases at J, with 5 bases between the two ends. Per the germline V gene, CDR1 is DFQATT and CDR2 is SNEGSKA (reference sequence). This CDR3 region has 11 residues. The chain's CDR3 is CSARVGQPQHF. The CDR3 DNA reads TGCAGTGCTAGAGTGGGGCAGCCCCAGCATTTT.

The V and J genes are TRBV28 and TRBJ2-4; 7 bases are shared with TRBD2. This CDR3 has 17 residues. After removal of 8 bases from V and 3 bases from J, the junction contained 16 bases not matched to a gene. Germline lookup yields CDR1 MDHEN and CDR2 SYDVKM. This chain's CDR3 is CASGPMKASGLKNIQYF. The CDR3 nucleotides read TGTGCCAGCGGACCAATGAAGGCTAGCGGTCTCAAAAACATTCAGTACTTC. Full variable domain (rest looked up from reference TRBV28 and TRBJ2-4): DVKVTQSSRYLVKRTGEKVFLECVQDMDHENMFWYRQDPGLGLRLIYFSYDVKMKEKGDIPEGYSVSREKKERFSLILESASTNQTSMYLCASGPMKASGLKNIQYFGAGTRLSVL.

The chain is built from TRBV7-3 and TRBJ2-3; D not certain. V was trimmed by 6 bases and J by 1 base, leaving 11 bases between them. Germline V gene sequence: CDR1 SGHTA, CDR2 FQGTGA. This CDR3 has 14 amino acids. The CDR3 nucleotides read TGTGCCAGCAGGCCCGGTGTCGGCACAGATACGCAGTATTTT. Its translation: CASRPGVGTDTQYF.

For the CDR3, the DNA is TGTGCCAGCAGTCCAGTTATCAGACTAGCCTCCTACAATGAGCAGTTCTTC. Its translation: CASSPVIRLASYNEQFF. This rearrangement joins TRBV27 to TRBJ2-1; 7 bases are a match to TRBD2. Germline CDR1 MNHEY, CDR2 SMNVEV (reference sequence). V lost 5 bases and J lost 0; bases outside the gene matches: 10. This CDR3 is built from 17 residues.

The chain employs TRBV28 and TRBJ1-3, with D uncertain. In germline, CDR1 is MDHEN, CDR2 SYDVKM. This CDR3 contains 16 residues. V was cut by 2 bases and J by 2 bases, with 13 bases left in between. CDR3: CASSLNPSSPGNTIYF. Here the CDR3 DNA reads TGTGCCAGCAGTTTAAACCCGAGCTCCCCTGGAAACACCATATATTTT.

This chain links TRBV6-5 with TRBJ1-2; possibly TRBD1 for D (6 bases). Germline assignment: CDR1 MNHEY and CDR2 SVGAGI. The CDR3 is 15 amino acids. V was shortened by 2 bases and J by 4 bases, with 14 bases between the two germline ends. CDR3 in DNA: TGTGCCAGCAGTTACGGAGCTGGGGGCGGCTATGGCTACACCTTC. Amino acids: CASSYGAGGGYGYTF.

The chain is built from TRBV18 and TRBJ1-2; TRBD1 agrees at 9 bases. This CDR3 is 16 amino acids long. With 1 base clipped from V and 4 bases from J, the junction kept 7 bases outside the gene matches. CDR1 is KGHSH, CDR2 LQKENI, per germline. The CDR3: CASSPRRDRVGYGYTF. The CDR3 nucleotides are TGTGCCAGCTCACCACGAAGGGACAGGGTGGGCTATGGCTACACCTTC.

V usage is TRBV29-1 and J usage is TRBJ2-6; D is possibly TRBD2 (5 bases). V lost 0 bases and J lost 1, with 7 bases in between. The CDR3 is made up of 15 amino acids. Germline V gene data show CDR1 as SQVTM and CDR2 as ANQGSEA. The CDR3 region is CSVEESGSGANVLTF. The CDR3 nucleotides are TGCAGCGTTGAAGAATCGGGGTCTGGGGCCAACGTCCTGACTTTC.

The chain combines TRBV7-9 with TRBJ2-7; TRBD2 aligns across 10 bases. Trimming at V came to 5 bases and at J to 2 bases, leaving 12 bases not matched to a gene. The germline V gene has CDR1 SEHNR and CDR2 FQNEAQ (reference sequence). The CDR3 length is 17 residues. The chain's CDR3 is CASSPTTSSGSPYEQYF. The CDR3 DNA reads as TGTGCCAGCAGCCCAACTACCTCTAGCGGGAGTCCCTACGAGCAGTACTTC.

The genes are TRBV9 and TRBJ2-3, with 9 bases that match TRBD2. This CDR3 contains 16 residues. From germline, CDR1 is SGDLS and CDR2 YYNGEE. The J segment lost 5 bases and the V segment lost 5 bases, leaving 12 bases of the junction unmatched. This CDR3 reads CASSAQSGGFGDTQYF. The DNA for the CDR3 is TGTGCCAGCAGTGCTCAAAGCGGGGGGTTTGGAGATACGCAGTATTTT.

Written as DNA, the CDR3 is TGCGCCAGCAGCTTGGCCAGCAATCAGCCCCAGCATTTT. Amino acids: CASSLASNQPQHF. This rearrangement joins TRBV5-1 to TRBJ1-5; no clear D gene. The CDR3 runs 13 residues. Trimming took off 0 bases at V and 1 base at J, with 2 bases between the two ends. CDR1 SGHRS and CDR2 YFSETQ come from the germline V gene.

This clone was recorded once. J is TRBJ2-5 and V is TRBV27, with TRBD1 matching 9 bases. The assigned J gene may be wrong: the sequence end matches TRBJ2-7 better. The CDR3 has 16 residues. Germline lookup yields CDR1 MNHEY and CDR2 SMNVEV (reference sequence). CDR3 residues: CASSLKGQGPPYEQYF. DNA of the CDR3: TGTGCCAGCAGTTTAAAGGGACAGGGACCCCCCTACGAGCAGTACTTC.

The chain links TRBV7-2 to TRBJ1-5; a possible D gene is TRBD1 (6 bases). There are 15 residues in the CDR3. Trimming removed 5 bases at V and 0 bases at J, with 11 bases between. Germline CDR1 SGHTA, CDR2 FQGNSA. The CDR3: CASSEGQYSNQPQHF. CDR3 bases: TGTGCCAGCAGCGAAGGACAGTATAGCAATCAGCCCCAGCATTTT. Variable domain in full (rest from reference TRBV7-2 and TRBJ1-5): GAGVSQSPSNKVTEKGKDVELRCDPISGHTALYWYRQSLGQGLEFLIYFQGNSAPDKSGLPSDRFSAERTGGSVSTLTIQRTQQEDSAVYLCASSEGQYSNQPQHFGDGTRLSIL.

The CDR3 nucleotides read TGTGCCAGCAGCCGGTCGGTGGTGGATCAGCCCCAGCATTTT. Translating gives CASSRSVVDQPQHF. The rearrangement uses TRBV7-8 and TRBJ1-5; D gene uncertain. Looked up from germline, CDR1 is SGHVS and CDR2 is FQNEAQ. Trimming left V 5 bases short and J 5 bases short, with 13 bases between. This CDR3 has 14 residues.

The V call is TRBV6-5, the J call TRBJ1-3; unclear D gene. This CDR3 spans 14 amino acids. CDR1 is MNHEY and CDR2 is SVGAGI in the germline V gene. The V end was cut by 8 bases, the J end by 0 bases, with 11 bases between. CDR3 sequence (DNA): TGTGCCAGCTGCCCGTCACGCTCTGGAAACACCATATATTTT. Protein: CASCPSRSGNTIYF.

This clone was observed a single time. The DNA for the CDR3 is TGTGCCAGCAGCTTGGACAGGGGGACGGGGAATGAGCAGTTCTTC. Protein sequence: CASSLDRGTGNEQFF. The chain uses TRBV7-3 and TRBJ2-1, with 10 bases fitting TRBD1. Germline lookup yields CDR1 SGHTA and CDR2 FQGTGA. V lost 3 bases and J lost 7; bases outside the gene matches: 6. The length of the CDR3 is 15 residues.